A selection of T cell receptor beta chains follows, all from one sample in a study of cytomegalovirus exposure and HLA in healthy donors. Libraries were prepared by immunoSEQ multiplex PCR; TCRdb keeps only in-frame clonotypes and omits some of them. The sample carries 70,000 to 80,000 clones, 82% recorded once. Sequencing was carried out using PBMCs. The receptor source for this set is a man between 18 and 29 years old in good health and CMV-seronegative. The CDR3 runs from the conserved cysteine through the conserved F or W. The order of the fields is clone size, D gene, J gene, V gene, CDR3 DNA, CDR3 protein. D genes are given only for firm matches. A row's size may be missing; if present it is once, few, many or a size class.

-,TRBD1,TRBJ1-1,TRBV5-1,TGCGCCAGCAGCTCGGGACAGACGAACACTGAAGCTTTCTTT,CASSSGQTNTEAFF
-,-,TRBJ2-1,TRBV25-1,TGTGCCAGCAGTGAAGCGGGCAGCTATTACAATGAGCAGTTCTTC,CASSEAGSYYNEQFF
-,-,TRBJ2-2,TRBV5-1,TGCGCCAGCAGCTTGGTAACTACCGGGGAGCTGTTTTTT,CASSLVTTGELFF
-,TRBD2,TRBJ2-7,TRBV7-2,TGTGCCAGCAGCTCGGGGGGGCTGGAGCAGTACTTC,CASSSGGLEQYF
-,TRBD1,TRBJ1-2,TRBV2,TGTGCCAGTACAGGGGGCGTCTCTAACTATGGCTACACCTTC,CASTGGVSNYGYTF
-,-,TRBJ2-7,TRBV4-3,TGCGCCAGCAGCCAAGAAGGGAGGGGGTATTACGAGCAGTACTTC,CASSQEGRGYYEQYF
-,-,TRBJ2-1,TRBV7-2,TGTGCCAGCAGCTTAACTAGGGCCGAAAATGAGCAGTTCTTC,CASSLTRAENEQFF
-,-,TRBJ2-1,TRBV28,TGTGCCAGCAGTTTAAGTGAGGGCCTCCAAATCTTC,CASSLSEGLQIF
-,TRBD1,TRBJ1-5,TRBV2,TGTGCCAGCACCGGGACAGGGGGCAATCAGCCCCAGCATTTT,CASTGTGGNQPQHF
-,TRBD1,TRBJ2-4,TRBV4-3,TGCGCCAGCAGCCCAGGGGGCTTGACCAAAAACATTCAGTACTTC,CASSPGGLTKNIQYF
once,-,TRBJ1-1,TRBV30,TGTGCCTGGAGCGCTGGACAGTTGAACACTGAAGCTTTCTTT,CAWSAGQLNTEAFF
-,TRBD1,TRBJ2-7,TRBV7-9,TGTGCCAGCAGCTTGGGACAGGGGGCACTCAACGAGCAGTACTTC,CASSLGQGALNEQYF
-,-,TRBJ1-5,TRBV7-9,TGTGCCAGCAGCCCACCACCCCTCCCCGGGAGGGACAATCAGCCCCAGCATTTT,CASSPPPLPGRDNQPQHF